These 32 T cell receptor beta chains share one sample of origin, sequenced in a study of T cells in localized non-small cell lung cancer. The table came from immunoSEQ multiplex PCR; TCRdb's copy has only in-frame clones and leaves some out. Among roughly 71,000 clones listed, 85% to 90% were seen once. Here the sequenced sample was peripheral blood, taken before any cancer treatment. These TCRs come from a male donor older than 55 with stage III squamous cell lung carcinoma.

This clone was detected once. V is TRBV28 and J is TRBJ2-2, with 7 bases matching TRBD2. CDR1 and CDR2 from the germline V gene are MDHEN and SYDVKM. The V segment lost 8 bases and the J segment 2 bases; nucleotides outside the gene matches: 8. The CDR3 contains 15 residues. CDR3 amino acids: CASEVAGDNTGELFF. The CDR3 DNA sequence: TGTGCCAGCGAGGTTGCGGGGGATAACACCGGGGAGCTGTTTTTT.

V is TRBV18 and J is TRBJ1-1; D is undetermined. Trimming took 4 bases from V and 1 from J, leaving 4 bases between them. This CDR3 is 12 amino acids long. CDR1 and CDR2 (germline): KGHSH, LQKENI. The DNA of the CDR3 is TGTGCCAGCTCACAAGCGAACACTGAAGCTTTCTTT. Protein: CASSQANTEAFF.

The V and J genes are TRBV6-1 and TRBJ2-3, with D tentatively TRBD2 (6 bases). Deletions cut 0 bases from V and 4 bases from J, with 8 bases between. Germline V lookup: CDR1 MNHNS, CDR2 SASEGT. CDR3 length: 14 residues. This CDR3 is CASSEAVAADTQYF. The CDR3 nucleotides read TGTGCCAGCAGTGAAGCAGTAGCGGCAGATACGCAGTATTTT.

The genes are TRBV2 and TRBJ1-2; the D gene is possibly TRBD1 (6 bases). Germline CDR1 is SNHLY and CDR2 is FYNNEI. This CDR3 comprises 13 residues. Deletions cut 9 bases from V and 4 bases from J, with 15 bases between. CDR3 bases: TGTGCCAGTAGAGGGGGGACGTTCTATGGCTACACCTTC. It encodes CASRGGTFYGYTF. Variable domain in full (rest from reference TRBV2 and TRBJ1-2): EPEVTQTPSHQVTQMGQEVILRCVPISNHLYFYWYRQILGQKVEFLVSFYNNEISEKSEIFDDQFSVERPDGSNFTLKIRSTKLEDSAMYFCASRGGTFYGYTFGSGTRLTVV.

CDR3 residues: CASSEVVHQRRRTDTQYF. DNA of the CDR3: TGTGCCAGCAGTGAAGTAGTTCACCAAAGACGACGCACAGATACGCAGTATTTT. The gene calls are TRBV6-1 and TRBJ2-3; D is undetermined. V lost 1 base and J lost 1, with 18 bases in between. The CDR3 length is 18 residues. Germline V gives CDR1 MNHNS, CDR2 SASEGT.

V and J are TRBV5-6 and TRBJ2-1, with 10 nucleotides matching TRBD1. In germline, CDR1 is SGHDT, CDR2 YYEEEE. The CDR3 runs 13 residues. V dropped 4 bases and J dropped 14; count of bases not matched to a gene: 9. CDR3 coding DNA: TGTGCCAGCAGCCCCAATGGACAGGGGGGGGAGTTCTTC. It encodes CASSPNGQGGEFF.

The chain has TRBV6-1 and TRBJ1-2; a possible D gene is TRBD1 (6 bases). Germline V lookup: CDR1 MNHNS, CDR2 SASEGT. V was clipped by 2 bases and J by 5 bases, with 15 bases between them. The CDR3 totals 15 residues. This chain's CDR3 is CASSEQGTPTYGYTF. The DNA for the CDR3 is TGTGCCAGCAGTGAACAGGGGACCCCTACTTATGGCTACACCTTC.

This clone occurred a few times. CDR3 in amino acids: CASSMGRDQPQHF. The CDR3 DNA follows: TGTGCCAGTAGTATGGGCAGGGATCAGCCCCAGCATTTT. V and J are TRBV19 and TRBJ1-5, with D possibly matching TRBD1 (5 bases). The CDR3 runs 13 residues. The V end lost 3 bases, the J end lost 5 bases, and 8 bases lay between the germline ends. CDR1 LNHDA and CDR2 SQIVND come from the germline V gene (reference sequence).

For the CDR3, the DNA is TGTGCCAGCAGCCAAGAAGGGTCTAGCGAACGCACAGATACGCAGTATTTT. This encodes CASSQEGSSERTDTQYF. The chain links TRBV4-2 to TRBJ2-3, with D possibly matching TRBD2 (6 bases). The CDR3 is 17 amino acids. V was clipped by 0 bases and J by 1 base, with 14 bases between them. Germline V gene data show CDR1 as LGHNA and CDR2 as YNFKEQ.

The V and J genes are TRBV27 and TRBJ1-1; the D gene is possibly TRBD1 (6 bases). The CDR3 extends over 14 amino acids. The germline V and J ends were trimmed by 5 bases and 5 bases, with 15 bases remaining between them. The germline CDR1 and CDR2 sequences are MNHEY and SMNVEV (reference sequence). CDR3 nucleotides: TGTGCCAGCAGTATCACAGGGAGGGGTACTGAAGCTTTCTTT. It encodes CASSITGRGTEAFF.

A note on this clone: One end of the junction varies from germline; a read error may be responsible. The CDR3 region has the DNA TGTGCTAGCAGCTTAGGGTACACCGGGGAGCTGTTTTTT. Encoded protein: CASSLGYTGELFF. The V gene is TRBV7-7, the J gene TRBJ2-2; unclear D gene. Germline assignment: CDR1 SSHAT and CDR2 FNYEAQ (reference sequence). This CDR3 has 13 amino acids.

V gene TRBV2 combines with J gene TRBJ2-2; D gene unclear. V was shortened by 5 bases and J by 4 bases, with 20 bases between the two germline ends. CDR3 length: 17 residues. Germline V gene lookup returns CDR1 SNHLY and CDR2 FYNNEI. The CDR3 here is CASSPDRGRYGTGELFF. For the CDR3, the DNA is TGTGCCAGCAGTCCAGACCGAGGTCGTTACGGCACCGGGGAGCTGTTTTTT.

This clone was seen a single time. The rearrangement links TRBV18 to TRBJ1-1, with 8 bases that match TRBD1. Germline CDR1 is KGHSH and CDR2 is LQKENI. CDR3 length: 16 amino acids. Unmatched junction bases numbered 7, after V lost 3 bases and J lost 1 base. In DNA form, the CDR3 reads TGTGCCAGCTCACCGTCGGACAGGGCCCGGAACACTGAAGCTTTCTTT. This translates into CASSPSDRARNTEAFF. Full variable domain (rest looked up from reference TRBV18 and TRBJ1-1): NAGVMQNPRHLVRRRGQEARLRCSPMKGHSHVYWYRQLPEEGLKFMVYLQKENIIDESGMPKERFSAEFPKEGPSILRIQQVVRGDSAAYFCASSPSDRARNTEAFFGQGTRLTVV.

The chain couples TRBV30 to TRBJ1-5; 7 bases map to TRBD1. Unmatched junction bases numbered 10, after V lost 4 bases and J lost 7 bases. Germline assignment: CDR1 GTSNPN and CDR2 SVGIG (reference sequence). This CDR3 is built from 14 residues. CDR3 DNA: TGTGCCTGGACGCCCGACAGGGTAGGACAGCCCCAGCATTTT. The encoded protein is CAWTPDRVGQPQHF.

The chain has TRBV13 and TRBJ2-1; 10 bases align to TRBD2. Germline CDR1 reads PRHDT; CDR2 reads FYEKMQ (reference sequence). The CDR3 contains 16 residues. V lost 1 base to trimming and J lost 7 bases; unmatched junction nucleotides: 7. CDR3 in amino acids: CASSLESGGVMNEQFF. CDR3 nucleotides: TGTGCCAGCAGCTTAGAGAGCGGGGGGGTAATGAATGAGCAGTTCTTC.

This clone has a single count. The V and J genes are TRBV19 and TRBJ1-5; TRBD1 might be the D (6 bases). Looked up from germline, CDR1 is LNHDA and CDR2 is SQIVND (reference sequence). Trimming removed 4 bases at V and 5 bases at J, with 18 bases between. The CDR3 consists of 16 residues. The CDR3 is CASSSPQGRGDQPQHF. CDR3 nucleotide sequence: TGTGCCAGTAGTAGCCCACAGGGAAGGGGCGATCAGCCCCAGCATTTT.

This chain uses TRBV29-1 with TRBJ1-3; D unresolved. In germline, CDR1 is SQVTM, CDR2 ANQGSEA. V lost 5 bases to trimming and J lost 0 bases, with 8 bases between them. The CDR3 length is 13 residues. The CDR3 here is CSVLQSSGNTIYF. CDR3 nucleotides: TGCAGCGTTCTACAAAGCTCTGGAAACACCATATATTTT.

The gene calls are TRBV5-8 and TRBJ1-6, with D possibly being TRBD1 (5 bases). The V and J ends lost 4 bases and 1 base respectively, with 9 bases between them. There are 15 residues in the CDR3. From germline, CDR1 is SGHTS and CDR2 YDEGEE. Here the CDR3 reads CASSPGLSYNSPLHF. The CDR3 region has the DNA TGTGCCAGCAGCCCAGGGCTATCCTATAATTCACCCCTCCACTTT.

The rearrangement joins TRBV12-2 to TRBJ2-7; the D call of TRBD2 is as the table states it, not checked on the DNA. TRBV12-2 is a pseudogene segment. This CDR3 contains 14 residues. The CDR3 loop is CASRKALEDYEQYV. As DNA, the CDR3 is TGTGCAAGTCGTAAAGCGCTTGAGGACTACGAGCAGTACGTC.

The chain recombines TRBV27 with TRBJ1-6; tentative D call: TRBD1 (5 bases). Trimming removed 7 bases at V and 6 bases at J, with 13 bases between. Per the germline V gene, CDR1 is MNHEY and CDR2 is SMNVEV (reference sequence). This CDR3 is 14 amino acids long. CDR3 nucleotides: TGTGCCAGCACCCGGGACGGAGGTAATTCACCCCTCCACTTT. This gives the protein CASTRDGGNSPLHF.

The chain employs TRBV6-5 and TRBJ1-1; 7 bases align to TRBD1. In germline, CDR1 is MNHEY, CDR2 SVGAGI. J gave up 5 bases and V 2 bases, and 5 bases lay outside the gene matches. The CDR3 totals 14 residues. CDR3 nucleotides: TGTGCCAGCAGTTACCACGGACAGGCAACTGAAGCTTTCTTT. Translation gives CASSYHGQATEAFF.

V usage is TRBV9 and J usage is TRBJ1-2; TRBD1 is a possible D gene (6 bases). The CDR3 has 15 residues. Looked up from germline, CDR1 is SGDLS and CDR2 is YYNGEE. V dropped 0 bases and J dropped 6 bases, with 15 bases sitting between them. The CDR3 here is CASSVEDQGINGYTF. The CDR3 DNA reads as TGTGCCAGCAGCGTAGAAGATCAGGGGATAAATGGCTACACCTTC.

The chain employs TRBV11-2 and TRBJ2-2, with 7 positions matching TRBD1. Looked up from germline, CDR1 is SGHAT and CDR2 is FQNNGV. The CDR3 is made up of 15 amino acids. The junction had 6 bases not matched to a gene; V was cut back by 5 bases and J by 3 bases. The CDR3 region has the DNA TGTGCCAGCAGCCGCCCAGACAGGGACACCGGGGAGCTGTTTTTT. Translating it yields CASSRPDRDTGELFF.

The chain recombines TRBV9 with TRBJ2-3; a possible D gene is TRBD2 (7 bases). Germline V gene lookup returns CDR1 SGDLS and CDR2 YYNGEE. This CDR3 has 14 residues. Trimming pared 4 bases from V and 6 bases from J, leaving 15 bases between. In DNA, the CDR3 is TGTGCCAGCAGCCTAGGGGGGGATAGGGATACGCAGTATTTT. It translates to CASSLGGDRDTQYF.

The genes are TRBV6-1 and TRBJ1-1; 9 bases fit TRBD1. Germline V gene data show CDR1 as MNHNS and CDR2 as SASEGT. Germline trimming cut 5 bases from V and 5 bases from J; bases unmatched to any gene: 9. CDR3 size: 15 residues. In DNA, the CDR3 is TGTGCCAGCAGTCCTACAGGGGGCGCTGGGACTGAAGCTTTCTTT. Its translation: CASSPTGGAGTEAFF.

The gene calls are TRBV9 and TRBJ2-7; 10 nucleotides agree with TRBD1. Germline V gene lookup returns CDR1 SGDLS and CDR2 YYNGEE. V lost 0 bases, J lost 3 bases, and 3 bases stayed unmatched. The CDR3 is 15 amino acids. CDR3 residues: CASSVGQGAFYEQYF. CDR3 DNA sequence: TGTGCCAGCAGCGTAGGACAGGGGGCCTTCTACGAGCAGTACTTC.

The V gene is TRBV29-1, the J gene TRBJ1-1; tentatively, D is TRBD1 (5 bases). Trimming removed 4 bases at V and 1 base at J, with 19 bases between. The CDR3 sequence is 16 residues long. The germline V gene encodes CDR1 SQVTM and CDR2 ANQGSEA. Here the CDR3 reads CSVVGQPGGGNTEAFF. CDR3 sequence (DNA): TGCAGCGTTGTTGGGCAGCCCGGGGGAGGGAACACTGAAGCTTTCTTT.

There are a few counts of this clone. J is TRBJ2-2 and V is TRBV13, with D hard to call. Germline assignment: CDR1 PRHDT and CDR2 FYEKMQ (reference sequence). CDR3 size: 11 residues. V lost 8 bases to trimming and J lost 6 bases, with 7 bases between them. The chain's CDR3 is CASLGAGELFF. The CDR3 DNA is TGTGCCAGCCTCGGTGCCGGGGAGCTGTTTTTT.

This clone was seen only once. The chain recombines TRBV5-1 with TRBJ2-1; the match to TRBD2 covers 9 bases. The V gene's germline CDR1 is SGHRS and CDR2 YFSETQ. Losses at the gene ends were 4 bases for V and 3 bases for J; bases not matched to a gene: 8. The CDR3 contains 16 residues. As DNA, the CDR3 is TGCGCCAGCAGCCCTGGCAGCGGGGGGCTCTACAATGAGCAGTTCTTC. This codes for CASSPGSGGLYNEQFF.

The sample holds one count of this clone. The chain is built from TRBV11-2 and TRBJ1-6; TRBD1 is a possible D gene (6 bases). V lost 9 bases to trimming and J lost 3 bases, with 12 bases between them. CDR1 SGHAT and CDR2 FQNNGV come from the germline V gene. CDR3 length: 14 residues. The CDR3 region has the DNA TGTGCCAGTAGGCAGGGGTTCTATAATTCACCCCTCCACTTT. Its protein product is CASRQGFYNSPLHF.

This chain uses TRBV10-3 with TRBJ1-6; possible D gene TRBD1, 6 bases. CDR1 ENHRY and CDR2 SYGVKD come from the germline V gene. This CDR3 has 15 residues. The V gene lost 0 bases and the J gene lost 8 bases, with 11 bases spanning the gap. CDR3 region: CAISESRTVDSPLHF. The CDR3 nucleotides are TGTGCCATCAGTGAGTCGAGGACAGTGGATTCACCCCTCCACTTT.

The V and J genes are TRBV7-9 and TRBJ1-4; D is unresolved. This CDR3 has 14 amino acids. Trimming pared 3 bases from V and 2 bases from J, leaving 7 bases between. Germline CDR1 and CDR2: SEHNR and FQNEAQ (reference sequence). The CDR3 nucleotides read TGTGCCAGCAGCTTTTACGGGACTAATGAAAAACTGTTTTTT. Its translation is CASSFYGTNEKLFF.